This TCR beta chain was recovered during a study of human T cells and chemical hapten exposure. This CDR3 has 12 residues. TCRdb re-called the RACE reads through MiXCR, storing one row per CDR3 protein. Of fewer than 140,000 distinct CDR3 sequences listed, less than 15% are singletons. Time point noted: pre-sensitization, week 0. Treatment denoted: therapeutic diphenylcyclopropenone sensitization with weekly scalp DPC. The clonotype was recovered from a woman aged 45-65 years with alopecia areata. Some clones in this sample may be carry-over from other donors' samples. The chain carries TRBV21-1 and TRBJ2-7; TRBD1, the table's D call, was not compared with the DNA. TRBV21-1 is designated a pseudogene. Sequenced material: whole blood, taken in connection with sensitization to the hapten diphenylcyclopropenone (DPC). The CDR3: CASSGPGQGLYF. The CDR3 coding sequence is TGTGCCAGCAGCGGACCGGGACAGGGTTTATACTTC.